These 9 T cell receptor beta chains share one sample of origin, sequenced in a study of blood T cell repertoires in COVID-19. Using immunoSEQ multiplex PCR, the repertoire was profiled, and TCRdb retains in-frame clones only, with some absent. The sample includes some 450,000 clones, about 91% of them seen just once. Sequenced sample: peripheral blood. The receptors shown here come from a woman aged 45 to 65 with COVID-19, enrolled during active disease.

The chain employs TRBV24-1 and TRBJ1-2; 8 bases match TRBD1. The germline V gene has CDR1 KGHDR and CDR2 SFDVKD. With V trimmed by 2 bases and J by 8 bases, 6 bases remained unmatched. This CDR3 comprises 14 residues. The CDR3 bases are TGTGCCACCAGTGATTGGGGACAGGACTGGGGCTACACCTTC. The encoded protein is CATSDWGQDWGYTF.

The rearrangement links TRBV13 to TRBJ2-2; TRBD1 aligns across 9 bases. J lost 2 bases, V lost 5 bases, and 3 bases had no gene match. CDR1 and CDR2 from the germline V gene are PRHDT and FYEKMQ (reference sequence). The CDR3 contains 15 residues. The CDR3 nucleotides read TGTGCCAGCAGCAGGGGACAGGGAAACACCGGGGAGCTGTTTTTT. This gives the protein CASSRGQGNTGELFF.

The chain combines TRBV10-1 with TRBJ2-3; no reliable D call. Germline-derived CDR1 and CDR2 are WNHNN and SYGVQD (reference sequence). The CDR3 has 13 amino acids. The germline V and J ends were trimmed by 2 bases and 8 bases, with 11 bases remaining between them. The CDR3 loop reads CASSELLTSTQYF. CDR3 DNA: TGCGCCAGCAGTGAGCTCCTTACGAGTACGCAGTATTTT.

This chain uses TRBV5-6 with TRBJ1-2, with 8 positions matching TRBD1. J gave up 4 bases and V 4 bases, and 3 bases lay outside the gene matches. From germline, CDR1 is SGHDT and CDR2 YYEEEE. The CDR3 is made up of 13 amino acids. CDR3: CASSPDRAYGYTF. Here the CDR3 DNA reads TGTGCCAGCAGCCCGGACAGGGCCTATGGCTACACCTTC.

V gene TRBV6-5 combines with J gene TRBJ2-1, with 11 bases identical to TRBD2. The germline V gene encodes CDR1 MNHEY and CDR2 SVGAGI. After removal of 6 bases from V and 2 bases from J, the junction contained 3 bases not matched to a gene. The CDR3 length is 15 residues. The DNA for the CDR3 is TGTGCCAGCAGGGCTAGCGGGGGGCCCTACAATGAGCAGTTCTTC. Its protein is CASRASGGPYNEQFF.

The rearrangement joins TRBV10-2 to TRBJ1-6; D call uncertain. V lost 5 bases, J lost 6 bases, and 11 bases lay in between. Per the germline V gene, CDR1 is WSHSY and CDR2 is SAAADI. The CDR3 has 14 amino acids. The CDR3 loop is CASSIQSGNSPLHF. The CDR3 nucleotides are TGCGCCAGCAGTATACAAAGCGGTAATTCACCCCTCCACTTT.

This chain links TRBV30 with TRBJ2-5; TRBD1 matches at 7 bases. Germline assignment: CDR1 GTSNPN and CDR2 SVGIG (reference sequence). This CDR3 contains 13 residues. V shed 3 bases and J 5 bases; nucleotides not matched to a gene: 6. The DNA for the CDR3 is TGTGCCTGGAGCCCCAGGGGGTTGGAGACCCAGTACTTC. Its translation is CAWSPRGLETQYF.

This chain connects TRBV3-1 (or the pseudogene TRBV3-2) to TRBJ2-6; no definite D call. CDR3 length: 15 amino acids. V shed 4 bases and J shed 0 bases, with 7 bases lying between them. Per germline, CDR1 LGHDT and CDR2 YNNKEL (reference sequence). CDR3 residues: CASSPLNSGANVLTF. The DNA for the CDR3 is TGTGCCAGCAGCCCCCTAAACTCTGGGGCCAACGTCCTGACTTTC.

The rearrangement uses TRBV6-1 and TRBJ1-1, with 10 positions matching TRBD1. The V and J ends lost 4 bases and 4 bases, in that order; junction bases with no gene match: 9. Germline V lookup: CDR1 MNHNS, CDR2 SASEGT. The CDR3 covers 16 residues. The CDR3 sequence: CASSVPGQGFSTEAFF. DNA of the CDR3: TGTGCCAGCAGTGTACCGGGACAGGGGTTTTCCACTGAAGCTTTCTTT.